This entry concerns a single T cell receptor (beta chain). Its antigen is undetermined. This entry belongs to a study of cytomegalovirus exposure and HLA in healthy donors. Study-level findings and limits: Around 18,000 TCR beta sequences were associated with HLA alleles at 0.05 false discovery rate in a later analysis.

13 Jbeta primers and 60 Vbeta primers were used for the PCR. How the authors handled the data: Later reanalysis found roughly 80 million unique TCR beta chains, about 10 million of them shared. TCRdb keeps only in-frame clones here, not all; method: immunoSEQ multiplex PCR. The V and J calls and clone size come from that table; D and trimming were worked out from the DNA. Its table lists 150,000 or so clones. The sample taken for sequencing was PBMCs. The TCR sequence derives from a woman aged 45 to 65 in good health and CMV-seronegative.

DNA for the CDR3: TGCAGCGTTGAAGTCCTAGGTCTGTACAATGAGCAGTTCTTC. It codes for CSVEVLGLYNEQFF. The chain recombines TRBV29-1 with TRBJ2-1; D is uncertain. The V gene's germline CDR1 is SQVTM and CDR2 ANQGSEA. V gave up 1 base and J gave up 4 bases, with 11 bases separating them. The CDR3 runs to 14 residues.